This is a list of T cell receptor beta chains from one sample in a study of Ad26.COV2.S vaccination and SARS-CoV-2 variants. Method: immunoSEQ multiplex PCR; TCRdb's copy keeps in-frame clones and lacks some. The sample has about 350,000 clones, roughly 90% seen once. The material was peripheral blood, obtained in a trial of Ad26.COV2.S vaccine versus placebo. The receptor set was obtained from a person aged 18-65 years who received the Ad26.COV2.S COVID-19 vaccine or a placebo. Both conserved end residues are part of each CDR3. Each record gives: D gene, clone size, J gene, V gene, CDR3 protein, CDR3 DNA. A D gene is named only where the DNA matches it firmly. Not every row has a clone size; where given, it reads once, few, many or a size class.

d_gene: NA
abundance: NA
j_gene: TRBJ1-1
v_gene: TRBV9
CDR3aa: CASSVLQGRNTEAFF
CDR3nt: TGTGCCAGCAGTGTACTACAGGGCCGAAACACTGAAGCTTTCTTT

d_gene: NA
abundance: once
j_gene: TRBJ1-6
v_gene: TRBV12-3/TRBV12-4
CDR3aa: CASTRLRDSPLHF
CDR3nt: TGTGCCAGCACTCGCCTCAGGGATTCACCCCTCCACTTT

d_gene: TRBD1
abundance: NA
j_gene: TRBJ2-7
v_gene: TRBV18
CDR3aa: CASSPDRSYEQYF
CDR3nt: TGTGCCAGCTCACCGGACAGGTCCTACGAGCAGTACTTC

d_gene: NA
abundance: NA
j_gene: TRBJ2-2
v_gene: TRBV11-2
CDR3aa: CASSEPTGRRTGELFF
CDR3nt: TGTGCCAGCAGCGAGCCGACAGGTCGGCGGACCGGGGAGCTGTTTTTT

d_gene: NA
abundance: once
j_gene: TRBJ1-2
v_gene: TRBV3-1/TRBV3-2
CDR3aa: CASSQGLANYGYTF
CDR3nt: TGTGCCAGCAGCCAAGGACTTGCTAACTATGGCTACACCTTC

d_gene: TRBD2
abundance: NA
j_gene: TRBJ2-1
v_gene: TRBV11-2
CDR3aa: CASSLGSGSYNEQFF
CDR3nt: TGTGCCAGCAGCTTGGGTAGCGGGAGCTACAATGAGCAGTTCTTC

d_gene: TRBD2
abundance: NA
j_gene: TRBJ2-7
v_gene: TRBV15
CDR3aa: CATGRQASGSYEQYF
CDR3nt: TGTGCCACCGGTCGGCAGGCTAGCGGGAGCTACGAGCAGTACTTC

d_gene: NA
abundance: NA
j_gene: TRBJ2-5
v_gene: TRBV5-5
CDR3aa: CASSLKGFEETQYF
CDR3nt: TGTGCCAGCAGCTTGAAGGGGTTTGAAGAGACCCAGTACTTC

d_gene: NA
abundance: once
j_gene: TRBJ2-1
v_gene: TRBV29-1
CDR3aa: CSVVVGYNEQFF
CDR3nt: TGCAGCGTTGTTGTCGGCTACAATGAGCAGTTCTTC

d_gene: NA
abundance: NA
j_gene: TRBJ2-4
v_gene: TRBV5-5
CDR3aa: CASSFQGDIQYF
CDR3nt: TGTGCCAGCAGCTTTCAAGGGGACATTCAGTACTTC

d_gene: NA
abundance: NA
j_gene: TRBJ1-4
v_gene: TRBV15
CDR3aa: CATSSTAYSTNEKLFF
CDR3nt: TGTGCCACCAGCAGCACTGCCTATTCAACTAATGAAAAACTGTTTTTT

d_gene: TRBD1
abundance: once
j_gene: TRBJ2-2
v_gene: TRBV18
CDR3aa: CASSPLEQGYRAGELFF
CDR3nt: TGTGCCAGCTCACCACTGGAACAGGGGTATCGTGCCGGGGAGCTGTTTTTT

d_gene: NA
abundance: NA
j_gene: TRBJ1-1
v_gene: TRBV6-5
CDR3aa: CASSLGQNTEAFF
CDR3nt: TGTGCCAGCAGTTTGGGGCAGAACACTGAAGCTTTCTTT

d_gene: TRBD2
abundance: NA
j_gene: TRBJ2-3
v_gene: TRBV10-3
CDR3aa: CAIRPGLAGDTQYF
CDR3nt: TGTGCCATCAGGCCTGGACTAGCGGGAGATACGCAGTATTTT

d_gene: NA
abundance: NA
j_gene: TRBJ1-1
v_gene: TRBV5-1
CDR3aa: CASSLAQDTEAFF
CDR3nt: TGCGCCAGCAGCTTGGCCCAGGACACTGAAGCTTTCTTT

d_gene: NA
abundance: NA
j_gene: TRBJ1-4
v_gene: TRBV5-4
CDR3aa: CAGSGGAANEKLFF
CDR3nt: TGTGCCGGCTCCGGAGGTGCGGCGAATGAAAAACTGTTTTTT

d_gene: TRBD2
abundance: NA
j_gene: TRBJ2-3
v_gene: TRBV28
CDR3aa: CASSPTSGRVSDTQYF
CDR3nt: TGTGCCAGCAGTCCGACTAGCGGGAGGGTCTCAGATACGCAGTATTTT

d_gene: TRBD1
abundance: NA
j_gene: TRBJ1-5
v_gene: TRBV28
CDR3aa: CASRWDRREIQPQHF
CDR3nt: TGTGCCAGCAGATGGGACAGGAGAGAAATTCAGCCCCAGCATTTT

d_gene: TRBD1
abundance: NA
j_gene: TRBJ1-1
v_gene: TRBV3-1/TRBV3-2
CDR3aa: CASSMDRMNTEAFF
CDR3nt: TGTGCCAGCAGCATGGACAGGATGAACACTGAAGCTTTCTTT

d_gene: NA
abundance: NA
j_gene: TRBJ1-1
v_gene: TRBV24-1
CDR3aa: CATSDSARGPHTEAFF
CDR3nt: TGTGCCACCAGTGATTCCGCTAGAGGGCCCCACACTGAAGCTTTCTTT